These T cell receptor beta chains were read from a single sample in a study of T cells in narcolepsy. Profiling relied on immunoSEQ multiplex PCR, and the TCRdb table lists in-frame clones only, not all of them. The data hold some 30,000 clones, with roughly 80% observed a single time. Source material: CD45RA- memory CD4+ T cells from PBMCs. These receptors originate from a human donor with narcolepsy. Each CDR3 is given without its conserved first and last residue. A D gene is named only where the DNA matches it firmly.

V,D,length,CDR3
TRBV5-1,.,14,ASSPTPSLAQETQY
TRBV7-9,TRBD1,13,ASSLAFQGQGALH
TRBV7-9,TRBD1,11,ASSFDRVTEAF
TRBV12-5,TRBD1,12,ASGSGTGGYEQY
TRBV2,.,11,ASTLGGEQPQH
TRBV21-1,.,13,ASSYRDREPVGQY
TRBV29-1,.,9,SVELAAEAF
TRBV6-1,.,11,ASTREYNSPLH
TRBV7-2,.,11,ASRRPDTGELF
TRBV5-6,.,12,ASSPTGRGAEAF
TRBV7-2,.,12,ASSLGTEYYEQY
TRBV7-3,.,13,ASSLEGRSNQPQH
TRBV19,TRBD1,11,ASRQDRDTEAF
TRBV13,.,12,ASSFGLGGNEQY
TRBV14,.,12,ASSRVIGASGYT
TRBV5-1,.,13,ASSLEGAKNTEAF
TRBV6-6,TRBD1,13,ASSLPGTGTQPQH